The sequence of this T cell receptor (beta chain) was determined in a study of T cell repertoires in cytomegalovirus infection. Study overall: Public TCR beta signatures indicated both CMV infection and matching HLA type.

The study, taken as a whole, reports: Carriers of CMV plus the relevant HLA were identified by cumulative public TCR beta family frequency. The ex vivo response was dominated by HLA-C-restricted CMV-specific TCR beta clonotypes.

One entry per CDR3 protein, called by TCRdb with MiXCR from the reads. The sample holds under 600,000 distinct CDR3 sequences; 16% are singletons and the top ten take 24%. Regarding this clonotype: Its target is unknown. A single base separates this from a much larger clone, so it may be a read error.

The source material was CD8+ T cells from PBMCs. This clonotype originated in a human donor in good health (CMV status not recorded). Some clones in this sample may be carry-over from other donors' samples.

This CDR3 is CASSDGQGLEETQYF. The DNA for the CDR3 is TGTGCCAGCAGCGACGGGCAGGGGCTGGAAGAGACCCAGTACTTC. V is TRBV7-6 and J is TRBJ2-5, with D possibly being TRBD1 (6 bases). Trimming shortened V by 5 bases and J by 3 bases, and 16 bases separated the two germline ends. This CDR3 comprises 15 residues. Per germline, CDR1 SGHVS and CDR2 FNYEAQ.